This T cell receptor beta chain was captured in a study of a mutant IDH1 vaccine in newly diagnosed glioma. For the study at large: The sex distribution of treated patients was 62.5% male and approximately 40% female, with a mean age of 40.4 years.

Stated time point: week 23, last vaccination. Vaccine doses each comprised 300 ug of mutant IDH1 20-mer peptide, with topical imiquimod. This table comes from immunoSEQ multiplex PCR, and its TCRdb copy is limited to in-frame clones, with some not included. Seen here are tens of thousands of clones, approximately 89% observed once, and the top ten hold approximately 0.8%. Details on this clone: Its antigen remains unidentified.

The receptor was derived from a woman between 45 and 60 years old with glioma. The sequences come from PBMCs, collected from a glioma patient whose treatment included an IDH1 peptide vaccine.

DNA of the CDR3: TGTGCCAGCAGTTTGACAGGGGGATCATACAATGAGCAGTTCTTC. Translating it yields CASSLTGGSYNEQFF. The chain couples TRBV28 to TRBJ2-1; 9 nucleotides align to TRBD1. This CDR3 is 15 amino acids long. V shed 3 bases, J shed 4 bases, and the junction held 4 bases outside the gene matches. Germline V gene sequence: CDR1 MDHEN, CDR2 SYDVKM.